These T cell receptor beta chains were read from a single sample in a study of shared clonotypes between healthy human individuals. Sequencing used immunoSEQ multiplex PCR; TCRdb keeps in-frame clones, though not all of them. The sample has around 990,000 clones, about 72% seen once. What was sequenced was memory CD4+ T cells from PBMCs. Every receptor here comes from a man younger than 30 in good health. Some clones in this sample may be carry-over from other donors' samples. Each CDR3 is given with its conserved first and last residue. A D gene is named only where the DNA matches it firmly. A row's size may be missing; if present it is once, few, many or a size class.

v_call	clone_size	d_call	j_call	cdr3_nt	cdr3_aa
TRBV30	.	TRBD1	TRBJ1-2	TGTGACTGGAGGTGGACAGGGACGGGCTATGGCTACACATTC	CDWRWTGTGYGYTF
TRBV27	.	.	TRBJ1-5	TGTGCCAGCAGTTTGTCAGAAAACAATCAGCCCCAGCATTTT	CASSLSENNQPQHF
TRBV14	.	.	TRBJ1-2	TGTGCCAGCAGCCAAGATCTTCGGGGGAAGGATGGCTACACCTTC	CASSQDLRGKDGYTF
TRBV10-3	.	.	TRBJ1-3	TGTGCCATCTTCGCCCCAGACGGAAGCTCTGGAAACACCATATATTTT	CAIFAPDGSSGNTIYF
TRBV2	.	.	TRBJ2-1	TGTGCCAGCAAGTGGAGGCGTGAGCAGTTCTTC	CASKWRREQFF
TRBV7-2	.	.	TRBJ2-6	TGTGCCAGCAGCTCTTCCCGGAGGGTAACTGGGGCCAACGTCCTGACTTTC	CASSSSRRVTGANVLTF
TRBV7-2	.	TRBD2	TRBJ2-7	TGTGCCAGCAGCTTGGGACTAGCGGGGACAGTTTACGAGCAGTACTTC	CASSLGLAGTVYEQYF
TRBV5-1	once	TRBD2	TRBJ2-6	TGCGCCAGCAGGCTAGCGGGAGGTGCTGGGGCCAACGTCCTGACTTTC	CASRLAGGAGANVLTF
TRBV28	.	.	TRBJ2-1	TGTGCCAGCAGTTTTTCCATTTACAATGAGCAGTTCTTC	CASSFSIYNEQFF
TRBV2	.	.	TRBJ2-1	TGTGCCAGCAGTGAAGCGCAAGGAGGCTTCTACAATGAGCAGTTCTTC	CASSEAQGGFYNEQFF
TRBV29-1	.	.	TRBJ2-3	TGCAGCGCCGGATTCGGAGATACGCAGTATTTT	CSAGFGDTQYF
TRBV5-4	.	.	TRBJ2-2	TGTGCCAGCAGCTTGCCGGGACACCCGAACACCGGGGAGCTGTTTTTT	CASSLPGHPNTGELFF
TRBV11-2	.	.	TRBJ2-2	TGTGCCAGCAGCTTCTTTCGCGGACCGAACACCGGGGAGCTGTTTTTT	CASSFFRGPNTGELFF
TRBV15	.	.	TRBJ2-1	TGTGCCACCAGCAGAGACGGAGGTGAGCAGTTCTTC	CATSRDGGEQFF
TRBV6-1	many	TRBD1	TRBJ1-1	TGTGCCAGCACCCACAGACAGGGGGCAACTGAAGCTTTCTTT	CASTHRQGATEAFF
TRBV7-3	.	TRBD2	TRBJ2-3	TGTGCCAGCAGCCCGGGACTAGCGGGAACTACAGATACGCAGTATTTT	CASSPGLAGTTDTQYF
TRBV7-2	.	.	TRBJ2-7	TGTGCCAGCAGCTTAGGCAGCAGGGGCTACGAGCAGTACTTC	CASSLGSRGYEQYF
TRBV5-1	.	.	TRBJ2-7	TGCGCCAGCAGCTTGGTCGCTCCCTACGAGCAGTACTTC	CASSLVAPYEQYF
TRBV10-3	few	.	TRBJ1-6	TGTGCCATCAGGACAGACTATAATTCACCCCTCCACTTT	CAIRTDYNSPLHF
TRBV29-1	.	.	TRBJ2-3	TGCAGCGGACTAATCTTGGAGCAGTATTTT	CSGLILEQYF
TRBV4-1	once	.	TRBJ1-3	TGCGCCAGCAGCCAAGATACCAGGCAAGGCATATTCTCTGGAAACACCATATATTTT	CASSQDTRQGIFSGNTIYF
TRBV10-3	.	.	TRBJ2-1	TGTGCCATCAGTGAGTGGGCTAGCCCGAATGAGCAGTTCTTC	CAISEWASPNEQFF
TRBV2	once	TRBD1	TRBJ1-6	TGTGCCAGCAGTCGGGACAGCAATAATTCACCCCTCCACTTT	CASSRDSNNSPLHF
TRBV7-2	.	TRBD2	TRBJ2-7	TGTGCCAGCAGCCCCGCGCTAGCGGGAGACTACGAGCAGTACTTC	CASSPALAGDYEQYF
TRBV30	.	TRBD1	TRBJ2-1	TGTGCCTTTACCCGGGACAGCGCCTACAATGAGCAGTTCTTC	CAFTRDSAYNEQFF
TRBV5-1	.	.	TRBJ2-3	TGCGCCAGCAGCTTGGTTGTCAGCATCACAGATACGCAGTATTTT	CASSLVVSITDTQYF
TRBV2	.	TRBD1	TRBJ2-5	TGTGCCAGCCGAAGACAGGGCAGTGCCCAAGAGGCCCAGTACTTC	CASRRQGSAQEAQYF
TRBV5-4	.	TRBD1	TRBJ1-4	TGTGCCAGCGGCGACAGGGGGCGGTCGGCAACTAATGAAAAACTGTTTTTT	CASGDRGRSATNEKLFF
TRBV7-9	few	TRBD2	TRBJ2-3	TGTGCCAGCAGCCCAGGACTAGCGGGAGCAGCAGATACGCAGTATTTT	CASSPGLAGAADTQYF
TRBV4-3	few	.	TRBJ1-3	TGCGCCAGCAGCCGGAATGCGGACAGAGGCTCTGGAAACACCATATATTTT	CASSRNADRGSGNTIYF
TRBV5-1	.	.	TRBJ2-7	TGCGCCAGCAGCCCGGGAGCTACGGGGGCCGGCGAGCAGTACTTC	CASSPGATGAGEQYF
TRBV9	.	.	TRBJ2-7	TGTGCCAGCAGCGTACAAGGTGTGGGTTCACCCTACGAGCAGTACTTC	CASSVQGVGSPYEQYF
TRBV2	.	.	TRBJ2-7	TGTGCCAGCAGTCCTAAGTACGAGCAGTACTTC	CASSPKYEQYF
TRBV5-1	.	.	TRBJ2-7	TGCGCCAGCAGCAGGGACCCCAGGAGCTCCTACGAGCAGTACTTC	CASSRDPRSSYEQYF
TRBV4-2	.	.	TRBJ2-2	TGTGCCAGCAGCCAAGCCAAGGCCCGAACCGGGGAGCTGTTTTTT	CASSQAKARTGELFF